This entry is about one T cell receptor (beta chain). The antigen it binds to is not known. Base qualities were left out, and no much larger clone turns up one base away. Ophthalmopathy patients were characterized by moderately to severely active disease, a Clinical Activity Score of at least 3, a NOSPECS grade of at least 4, and a disease duration under 3 months. Anyone with other autoimmune diseases, uncontrolled infections, pregnancy or lactation was excluded from the study. Diagnosis was based on clinical symptoms, serum thyroxine, TRAb, thyroid ultrasound and orbital computed tomography. Using Ficoll-Paque density gradient centrifugation, PBMCs were isolated from less than 13 ml of fresh peripheral blood. Total RNA was extracted with Trizol reagent and quality-checked on an Agilent 2100 Bioanalyzer. For repertoire sequencing, TCR beta CDR3 regions were amplified from RNA transcripts. HTBI primers and the Qiagen OneStep RT-PCR kit were used in a first-round RT-PCR, which was followed by a second-round multiplex PCR, size selection and purification. The libraries underwent paired-end sequencing with 100 bp reads on an Illumina HiSeq2000. The study's own analysis went as follows. Reads were processed with SOAPnuke, discarding reads with adapters, uncalled bases, mean Phred below 15, or no exact constant-primer or identifier match. High-quality paired reads were merged with COPE v1.2.5. Each unique nucleotide sequence was defined as a clonotype, and clonotypes were aligned to IMGT TRB V, D and J references with MiTCR v1.1. The analysis was limited to V-J combinations with a frequency above 0.0001, which together covered 98% to 99.2% of repertoires. For each V-J combination, a TCR clonal expansion and chaos score was defined as the ratio of F50 clonal expansion to chaos observed in the TCRdist matrix. Features were reduced by Welch's t-statistics and random forest to over 10 V-J combinations, which fed a naive Bayes classifier. The similarity between thyroid and blood repertoires was quantified using the Morisita-Horn index. Through fastp at Q25 and MiXCR, TCRdb rebuilt clones from the public reads, retaining in-frame beta chains. Records with the same CDR3 protein are collapsed into one entry carrying the most frequent genes and DNA. The V and J calls and clone size are TCRdb's, not the authors'. The sample profile shows 200,000 to 250,000 distinct CDR3 sequences; around 45% of them were found once. Clones ranked in the top ten supply less than 50% of the sample.

These data belong to a study of Graves' ophthalmopathy and Graves' hyperthyroidism (dated by TCRdb to 2017 to 2018). Broadly, across the study: Peripheral blood was collected before any treatment was given, at the time of initial diagnosis. TCR beta repertoire signatures were used to distinguish Graves' ophthalmopathy from Graves' hyperthyroidism and to predict progression to ophthalmopathy. In total, under 150 blood samples were TCR-sequenced: around 42 ophthalmopathy, under 85 hyperthyroidism and roughly 17 hyperthyroidism-to-ophthalmopathy patients. A discovery set of 95 to 100 patients (around 40 ophthalmopathy, fewer than 60 stable hyperthyroidism) was enrolled to explore V-J signatures distinguishing ophthalmopathy from hyperthyroidism. For independent validation, a separate cohort was made up of fewer than 20 hyperthyroidism patients plus 17 patients who later progressed from hyperthyroidism to ophthalmopathy. In roughly six hyperthyroidism patients, the T-cell repertoire of thyroid tissue was compared with the T-cell repertoire of blood. Following sampling, methimazole starting at 30 mg daily was administered to hyperthyroidism patients, and high-dose intravenous methylprednisolone was administered to ophthalmopathy patients.

Paper-wide results and their limitations: In cross-validation, the 13-signature model distinguished ophthalmopathy from stable hyperthyroidism with approximately 90% sensitivity and approximately 81% specificity, and in the test set the corresponding values were roughly 80% and 76%. Among expanded thyroid clonotypes with frequency above 0.001, most also showed up in blood, which suggests that blood repertoires may reflect the thyroid immune response. No statistical method was used to set the sample size in advance, and the investigators knew which group each participant was assigned to. In validation, the model predicted ophthalmopathy progression with less than 71% sensitivity and about 77% specificity; 12 predicted patients were CT-confirmed with GO in a median of approximately 6.2 months.

Input material: peripheral blood. The sequence came from an adult man with Graves' ophthalmopathy.

The DNA reads as follows: TGTGCCAGCAAAGGGACAGGTGGAGAGACCCAGTACTTC. Its product reads: CASKGTGGETQYF. The chain is made from TRBV5-4 and TRBJ2-5; 8 central nucleotides agree with TRBD1. Including the terminal cysteine and phenylalanine, the CDR3 comprises 13 residues. The sequence is cut down to CDR3 DNA, 39 bases in frame from base 1. Compared with germline, V lacks 6 bases and J lacks 4 bases; bases without a gene match: 5. CDR1 SGHNT and CDR2 YYREEE are derived from the germline V gene (reference sequence).